The clone carrying this T cell receptor gamma chain has only a few counts. Its antigen is not known. This entry is derived from a study of Vδ1+ human thymocytes. Overall study results and limits: Around a fifth of thymic delta-chain sequences were Vdelta2, with few Vdelta3, unlike blood Vdelta1+ controls. Thymic TRG and TRD repertoires appeared highly polyclonal, with Gaussian CDR3 length distributions.

The template was reverse-transcribed extracted RNA. CDR3 amplicons came from multiplex PCR with pooled V-gene forward and constant-region reverse primers. TCRdb redid the clone calls on the multiplex PCR reads with CATT. The sample holds under 25,000 gamma-chain clones; 12% to 15% are singletons and the top ten take 1.9%. J was trimmed by 7 bases and V by 3 bases; bases with no gene match: 12. The CDR3 loop spans 14 amino acids. Per germline, CDR1 VTNTFY and CDR2 YDVSTARD (reference sequence). Sequenced input: Vdelta1+ gamma-delta thymocytes from the thymus. Subset: FACS-sorted CD3+ TCRalphabeta- TCRVdelta1+ TCRVdelta2- thymocytes. The V and J genes are TRGV3 and TRGJ1 or TRGJ2. This clonotype was obtained from a child in the first two years of life who had congenital heart surgery. Here the CDR3 reads CATWDRNHRYKKLF. CDR3 coding DNA: TGTGCCACCTGGGACCGCAACCATCGGTATAAGAAACTCTTT.